The 30 T cell receptor beta chains listed next were all sequenced from one sample in a study of CD8 T cells in Susac syndrome. Reverse transcription of about 0.45 to 1 ug RNA was carried out with random hexamers. MiXCR, run by TCRdb on the immunoSEQ multiplex PCR reads, gives a single entry per CDR3 protein. Of 84,000 or so distinct CDR3 sequences listed, approximately 95% are singletons. Sequenced input: CD8+ T cells from PBMCs. These receptors originate from a human donor with Susac syndrome.

The V call is TRBV5-6, the J call TRBJ2-7; D might be TRBD1 (6 bases). Looked up from germline, CDR1 is SGHDT and CDR2 is YYEEEE. The CDR3 totals 14 residues. The V end lost 0 bases, the J end lost 4 bases, and 11 bases lay between the germline ends. The CDR3 here is CASSLGGHGYEQYF. The DNA of the CDR3 is TGTGCCAGCAGCTTGGGGGGACACGGGTACGAGCAGTACTTC.

V and J are TRBV20-1 and TRBJ2-3, with 7 bases aligning to TRBD1. Per germline, CDR1 DFQATT and CDR2 SNEGSKA (reference sequence). The CDR3 runs to 19 residues. Trimming at V came to 1 base and at J to 2 bases, leaving 18 bases not matched to a gene. This chain's CDR3 is CSARGTPFPSGTVTDTQYF. DNA of the CDR3: TGCAGTGCTAGAGGAACCCCTTTCCCTTCCGGGACAGTCACAGATACGCAGTATTTT.

This chain joins TRBV27 and TRBJ2-5, with D possibly being TRBD2 (5 bases). This CDR3 spans 18 amino acids. Germline values: CDR1 MNHEY, CDR2 SMNVEV (reference sequence). V lost 1 base to trimming and J lost 2 bases, with 20 bases between them. CDR3: CASSLYIPADLGQETQYF. The CDR3 DNA sequence: TGTGCCAGCAGTTTATATATTCCAGCGGATCTTGGACAAGAGACCCAGTACTTC.

The chain has TRBV7-6 and TRBJ2-7; D could derive from TRBD1 or TRBD2 (6 bases each). This CDR3 is 13 amino acids long. V was shortened by 5 bases and J by 5 bases, with 13 bases between the two germline ends. Germline V gene data show CDR1 as SGHVS and CDR2 as FNYEAQ. This CDR3 reads CASSPGAYDEQYF. The CDR3 nucleotides are TGTGCCAGCAGCCCGGGGGCCTACGACGAGCAGTACTTC.

V gene TRBV5-4 combines with J gene TRBJ2-7; 9 bases match TRBD1. Germline CDR1 is SGHNT and CDR2 is YYREEE (reference sequence). The CDR3 length is 17 residues. The V segment lost 0 bases and the J segment 4 bases; nucleotides outside the gene matches: 11. The DNA of the CDR3 is TGTGCCAGCAGCTTGGGGCATCCGGGACAGGGAAGGTACGAGCAGTACTTC. Translated, it gives CASSLGHPGQGRYEQYF.

The table lists this clonotype with a few counts. The CDR3 coding sequence is TGTGCCAGCAGCCAATTACTCGGAGGCAGCACAGATACGCAGTATTTT. Translating it yields CASSQLLGGSTDTQYF. J is TRBJ2-3 and V is TRBV4-2; weak D call: TRBD2 (5 bases). Germline CDR1 reads LGHNA; CDR2 reads YNFKEQ. V lost 2 bases and J lost 0, with 12 bases in between. This CDR3 has 16 amino acids.

In its sample, this clonotype was seen once. This chain links TRBV28 with TRBJ2-1; 9 bases fit TRBD2. Germline V lookup: CDR1 MDHEN, CDR2 SYDVKM. This CDR3 spans 15 amino acids. V lost 7 bases to trimming and J lost 5 bases; unmatched junction nucleotides: 9. This chain's CDR3 is CASTTWREGHNEQFF. In DNA form, the CDR3 reads TGTGCCAGCACCACGTGGCGGGAGGGCCACAATGAGCAGTTCTTC. Looking up the rest from reference TRBV28 and TRBJ2-1 gives the full variable domain: DVKVTQSSRYLVKRTGEKVFLECVQDMDHENMFWYRQDPGLGLRLIYFSYDVKMKEKGDIPEGYSVSREKKERFSLILESASTNQTSMYLCASTTWREGHNEQFFGPGTRLTVL.

The rearrangement joins TRBV15 to TRBJ1-1; maybe TRBD1 (5 bases). V lost 5 bases, J lost 1 base, and 14 bases lay in between. CDR1 LNHNV and CDR2 YYDKDF come from the germline V gene (reference sequence). The CDR3 spans 15 residues. Here the CDR3 DNA reads TGTGCCACCAGCCCCGAGGGGAGAACGAACACTGAAGCTTTCTTT. Protein product: CATSPEGRTNTEAFF.

The rearrangement links TRBV28 to TRBJ2-7, with TRBD1 identical over 7 bases. The CDR3 consists of 13 residues. In germline, CDR1 is MDHEN, CDR2 SYDVKM. The V gene end was trimmed by 8 bases and the J gene end by 3 bases; junction bases not matched to a gene: 7. This CDR3 is CASDRTGGYEQYF. The CDR3 DNA reads as TGTGCCAGCGATAGGACAGGCGGCTACGAGCAGTACTTC.

This rearrangement joins TRBV27 to TRBJ2-7; 9 bases are a match to TRBD2. There are 16 residues in the CDR3. CDR1 and CDR2 from the germline V gene are MNHEY and SMNVEV (reference sequence). Trimming took 5 bases from V and 0 from J; bases not matched to a gene: 8. In DNA, the CDR3 is TGTGCCAGCAGTATAGCGGGGGCTCCAAGCTCCTACGAGCAGTACTTC. The encoded protein is CASSIAGAPSSYEQYF.

The rearrangement uses TRBV12-3 or TRBV12-4 and TRBJ2-7; D may be TRBD1 or TRBD2 (5 bases each). The length of the CDR3 is 12 residues. Trimming pared 6 bases from V and 7 bases from J, leaving 13 bases between. The DNA for the CDR3 is TGTGCCAGCAGATCTCCGGGGCGAGAGCAGTACTTC. The encoded protein is CASRSPGREQYF.

Notes on this clonotype: The junction does not match germline at one end; this may be a read error. The chain employs TRBV7-7 and TRBJ2-1; tentatively, D is TRBD1 (6 bases). Germline V gene sequence: CDR1 SSHAT, CDR2 FNYEAQ (reference sequence). The CDR3 totals 14 residues. DNA for the CDR3: TGTGCTAGCAGCCAGGGGCCGGAGAACAATGAGCAGTTCTTC. This gives the protein CASSQGPENNEQFF.

V gene TRBV30 combines with J gene TRBJ2-1; tentative D call: TRBD2 (6 bases). V gave up 4 bases and J gave up 6 bases, with 13 bases separating them. CDR1 and CDR2 (germline): GTSNPN, SVGIG (reference sequence). The length of the CDR3 is 13 residues. In nucleotides, the CDR3 is TGTGCCTGGACCCGGGGGACTTTCAATGAGCAGTTCTTC. This translates into CAWTRGTFNEQFF.

This chain uses TRBV15 with TRBJ2-7; a possible D gene is TRBD2 (5 bases). Germline lookup yields CDR1 LNHNV and CDR2 YYDKDF (reference sequence). There are 15 residues in the CDR3. Deletions cut 0 bases from V and 5 bases from J, with 14 bases between. CDR3 loop: CATSREVGATDEQYF. The CDR3, as DNA: TGTGCCACCAGCAGAGAGGTGGGAGCTACCGACGAGCAGTACTTC. The variable domain in full, completed from reference TRBV15 and TRBJ2-7, reads DAMVIQNPRYQVTQFGKPVTLSCSQTLNHNVMYWYQQKSSQAPKLLFHYYDKDFNNEADTPDNFQSRRPNTSFCFLDIRSPGLGDTAMYLCATSREVGATDEQYFGPGTRLTVT.

The chain has TRBV10-3 and TRBJ2-2, with D uncertain. The CDR3 has 14 residues. V was cut by 8 bases and J by 4 bases, with 14 bases left in between. Per the germline V gene, CDR1 is ENHRY and CDR2 is SYGVKD. CDR3 region: CAISLDESTGELFF. The CDR3 nucleotides are TGTGCCATCTCATTAGACGAATCCACCGGGGAGCTGTTTTTT.

The rearrangement joins TRBV5-1 to TRBJ2-7; TRBD2 matches at 7 bases. The trim removed 4 bases at V and 3 bases at J, leaving 4 bases unmatched. Germline values: CDR1 SGHRS, CDR2 YFSETQ. The CDR3 runs 13 residues. The CDR3 region has the DNA TGCGCCAGCAGCCTAACTAGCGTCTACGAGCAGTACTTC. Protein: CASSLTSVYEQYF.

V usage is TRBV13 and J usage is TRBJ2-7, with 10 bases aligning to TRBD1. The germline CDR1 and CDR2 sequences are PRHDT and FYEKMQ (reference sequence). V lost 2 bases, J lost 3 bases, and 4 bases stayed unmatched. The CDR3 extends over 15 amino acids. In nucleotides, the CDR3 is TGTGCCAGCAGCTTATGGGACAGGGGCGGCTACGAGCAGTACTTC. This sequence encodes CASSLWDRGGYEQYF.

V usage is TRBV4-2 and J usage is TRBJ2-7; 11 bases line up with TRBD1. Per germline, CDR1 LGHNA and CDR2 YNFKEQ. Losses at the gene ends were 5 bases for V and 1 base for J; bases not matched to a gene: 4. The CDR3 has 15 amino acids. CDR3 nucleotide sequence: TGTGCCAGCAGCTCCGGGACAGGGGGTTCCTACGAGCAGTACTTC. As protein: CASSSGTGGSYEQYF.

V is TRBV5-1 and J is TRBJ1-1; D remains unclear. The CDR3 has 13 residues. In germline, CDR1 is SGHRS, CDR2 YFSETQ. The V gene lost 0 bases and the J gene lost 0 bases, with 3 bases spanning the gap. This CDR3 reads CASSLELNTEAFF. DNA of the CDR3: TGCGCCAGCAGCTTGGAACTGAACACTGAAGCTTTCTTT.

The chain joins TRBV6-5 to TRBJ2-7; no clear D. V was trimmed by 5 bases and J by 4 bases, leaving 9 bases between them. The CDR3 is made up of 12 amino acids. Germline V CDR1 and CDR2: MNHEY, SVGAGI. The CDR3 loop is CASSGVSYEQYF. CDR3 bases: TGTGCCAGCAGTGGGGTATCTTACGAGCAGTACTTC.

This chain uses TRBV9 with TRBJ2-3; 11 nucleotides match TRBD2. V shed 3 bases and J 3 bases; nucleotides not matched to a gene: 9. This CDR3 spans 17 amino acids. Germline CDR1 is SGDLS and CDR2 is YYNGEE. The CDR3 sequence: CASSAQGLAVLTDTQYF. In DNA form, the CDR3 reads TGTGCCAGCAGCGCCCAGGGACTAGCGGTTCTTACAGATACGCAGTATTTT.

The chain combines TRBV7-9 with TRBJ2-3; D not certain. V was clipped by 2 bases and J by 5 bases, with 23 bases between them. The CDR3 covers 18 residues. The germline CDR1 and CDR2 sequences are SEHNR and FQNEAQ (reference sequence). The CDR3 loop reads CASSLSGDPILGIDTQYF. Written as DNA, the CDR3 is TGTGCCAGCAGCTTAAGTGGTGACCCTATCCTGGGGATAGATACGCAGTATTTT.

The gene calls are TRBV13 and TRBJ2-7; 8 nucleotides line up with TRBD2. CDR3 length: 15 amino acids. The J segment lost 2 bases and the V segment lost 5 bases, leaving 8 bases of the junction unmatched. Germline-derived CDR1 and CDR2 are PRHDT and FYEKMQ (reference sequence). In nucleotides, the CDR3 is TGTGCCAGCAGCCTGGATAAGCGGGAGACCTACGAGCAGTACTTC. As protein: CASSLDKRETYEQYF.

The chain couples TRBV27 to TRBJ2-1; 7 nucleotides match TRBD2. Germline lookup yields CDR1 MNHEY and CDR2 SMNVEV (reference sequence). The trim removed 4 bases at V and 3 bases at J, leaving 6 bases unmatched. The CDR3 runs 15 residues. The DNA for the CDR3 is TGTGCCAGCAGTTCCCCAGCGGGGATCTACAATGAGCAGTTCTTC. This gives the protein CASSSPAGIYNEQFF.

The V gene is TRBV9, the J gene TRBJ1-6; 12 positions agree with TRBD1. Per germline, CDR1 SGDLS and CDR2 YYNGEE. V dropped 4 bases and J dropped 6; count of bases not matched to a gene: 8. This CDR3 has 17 residues. Here the CDR3 DNA reads TGTGCCAGCAGCACCCGGGACAGGGGGCTTGGTAATTCACCCCTCCACTTT. The encoded protein is CASSTRDRGLGNSPLHF.

This chain uses TRBV12-3 or TRBV12-4 with TRBJ2-7; D is uncertain. The CDR3 runs 15 residues. Trimming cost V 3 bases and J 3 bases, with 15 bases left between them. CDR3 DNA: TGTGCCAGCAGTTTTGCGGCTAGTCGCCACTACGAGCAGTACTTC. Its translation is CASSFAASRHYEQYF.

The rearrangement links TRBV15 to TRBJ2-1; D not resolved. Germline V gives CDR1 LNHNV, CDR2 YYDKDF (reference sequence). V lost 3 bases to trimming and J lost 6 bases, with 9 bases between them. The CDR3 contains 13 residues. Here the CDR3 DNA reads TGTGCCACCAGCAGCCCTCGATCCAATGAGCAGTTCTTC. The encoded protein is CATSSPRSNEQFF.

This clonotype appeared once. The rearrangement links TRBV6-6 to TRBJ2-7; maybe TRBD1 (6 bases). The CDR3 runs 13 residues. V lost 7 bases to trimming and J lost 1 base, with 11 bases between them. CDR1 and CDR2 from the germline V gene are MNHNY and SVGAGI (reference sequence). As DNA, the CDR3 is TGTGCCAGCACCGGACAGTTATCCTACGAGCAGTACTTC. It translates to CASTGQLSYEQYF.

The chain carries TRBV7-8 and TRBJ2-7; no reliable D call. CDR3 length: 12 residues. V gave up 4 bases and J gave up 2 bases, with 6 bases separating them. CDR1 is SGHVS, CDR2 FQNEAQ, per germline. CDR3 coding DNA: TGTGCCAGCAGCTCGAACACCTACGAGCAGTACTTC. Amino acids: CASSSNTYEQYF.

The chain has TRBV7-9 and TRBJ2-5; no clear D. The CDR3 length is 13 residues. CDR1 and CDR2 from the germline V gene are SEHNR and FQNEAQ (reference sequence). V was shortened by 5 bases and J by 10 bases, with 17 bases between the two germline ends. The CDR3 region has the DNA TGTGCCAGCAGCCCCCCCGGCCCCTTTGACCAGTACTTC. Translation: CASSPPGPFDQYF. The entire variable domain, with the rest obtained from reference TRBV7-9 and TRBJ2-5, is as follows: DTGVSQNPRHKITKRGQNVTFRCDPISEHNRLYWYRQTLGQGPEFLTYFQNEAQLEKSRLLSDRFSAERPKGSFSTLEIQRTEQGDSAMYLCASSPPGPFDQYFGPGTRLLVL.